These T cell receptor beta chains were read from a single sample in a study of OX40 agonist ivuxolimab in advanced cancers. Measured with immunoSEQ multiplex PCR; TCRdb has only the in-frame clones, and not every one. This table has 70,000 or so clones, about 90% appearing once. Source: CD4+ or CD8+ T cells sorted from blood, taken in a trial of the OX40 agonist ivuxolimab. These receptors all come from an adult with an advanced solid tumor such as melanoma, head and neck, liver or kidney cancer. The CDR3 runs from the conserved cysteine through the conserved F or W. D genes are given only for firm matches. The size entry is marked missing in some rows and otherwise reads once, few, many or a size class.

d_call	v_call	j_call	clone_size	cdr3_aa	cdr3_nt
-	TRBV4-3	TRBJ1-1	-	CASSHGLTGIANTEAFF	TGCGCCAGCAGCCATGGGCTTACAGGGATTGCGAACACTGAAGCTTTCTTT
-	TRBV27	TRBJ1-5	-	CASREGVGNQPQHF	TGTGCCAGCAGGGAGGGGGTCGGGAATCAGCCCCAGCATTTT
-	TRBV7-9	TRBJ2-1	-	CASSGLSYNEQFF	TGTGCCAGCAGCGGGTTATCCTACAATGAGCAGTTCTTC
-	TRBV7-8	TRBJ2-1	-	CASSLVIPGNGQFF	TGTGCCAGCAGCTTAGTCATTCCTGGGAATGGGCAGTTCTTC
TRBD1	TRBV5-4	TRBJ2-1	-	CASSPDRMAYNEQFF	TGTGCCAGCAGCCCGGACAGGATGGCCTACAATGAGCAGTTCTTC
TRBD2	TRBV4-3	TRBJ2-2	-	CASSPLAGDGTGELFF	TGCGCCAGCAGCCCTTTAGCGGGAGACGGAACCGGGGAGCTGTTTTTT
TRBD1	TRBV7-9	TRBJ1-5	-	CASSSDRDQPQHF	TGTGCCAGCAGCTCGGACAGGGATCAGCCCCAGCATTTT
TRBD2	TRBV2	TRBJ2-1	-	CASLDGRENEQFF	TGTGCCAGCCTCGACGGGCGGGAGAATGAGCAGTTCTTC
TRBD1	TRBV29-1	TRBJ1-2	-	CSVEVWQGESSYGYTF	TGCAGCGTTGAAGTTTGGCAGGGGGAGTCTTCCTATGGCTACACCTTC
TRBD2	TRBV11-2	TRBJ2-5	-	CASSSVGLAGVETQYF	TGTGCCAGCAGCTCCGTGGGGCTAGCGGGAGTTGAGACCCAGTACTTC
TRBD2	TRBV27	TRBJ2-3	-	CASSSPTSGRDWDTQYF	TGTGCCAGCAGTTCCCCGACTAGCGGGAGGGATTGGGATACGCAGTATTTT
-	TRBV28	TRBJ1-1	-	CASEAPPEAFF	TGTGCCAGCGAGGCCCCGCCTGAAGCTTTCTTT
-	TRBV11-2	TRBJ1-1	-	CANSLPRGGHTEAFF	TGTGCCAACAGCTTACCCCGAGGGGGGCACACTGAAGCTTTCTTT
-	TRBV18	TRBJ2-3	-	CASSPYPLGASTDTQYF	TGTGCCAGCTCACCATATCCCCTGGGGGCTAGCACAGATACGCAGTATTTT
-	TRBV7-3	TRBJ2-3	-	CASSPSGYTQYF	TGTGCCAGCAGCCCGAGCGGCTATACGCAGTATTTT
-	TRBV15	TRBJ1-2	once	CATSRVPREIVGYTF	TGTGCCACCAGCAGAGTACCCAGGGAGATAGTTGGCTACACCTTC